Listed here is a single T cell receptor beta chain. The antigen is undetermined. The data are from a study of CD4 T cells in relation to SARS-CoV-2 and coronaviruses. Study context: ViraFEST: approximately 10-day antigen culture of PBMCs, then TCR beta CDR3 sequencing. The negative reference was HIV-1 Nef peptide pool or peptide-free culture.

Study-wide findings and caveats: Samples before the pandemic and after infection were not matched within any donor.

Clones were sequenced by immunoSEQ multiplex PCR, and TCRdb holds only the in-frame ones, with some missing. The sample includes about 24,000 clones, about three quarters seen only once; the top ten take roughly 12%. The unexposed donors gave CD4+ T cells in about 2011-2019, prior to COVID-19. CD4+ T cells were isolated from the cells after 10 days of culture. Testing used SARS-CoV-2 S/N and four cold-coronavirus spikes on unexposed-donor CD4+ T cells, cells permitting. The CDR3 is made up of 18 amino acids. The V and J ends lost 3 bases and 0 bases, in that order; junction bases with no gene match: 8. CDR1 is LGHDT, CDR2 YNNKEL, per germline (reference sequence).

This clonotype was obtained from a human donor in good health. What was sequenced was CD4+ T cells from PBMCs, cultured in vitro. V is TRBV3-1 (or the pseudogene TRBV3-2) and J is TRBJ2-3, with TRBD2 matching over 11 bases. CDR3 bases: TGTGCCAGCAGCCAGCGGGCTAGCGGGAGGACCAGCACAGATACGCAGTATTTT. As protein: CASSQRASGRTSTDTQYF.